This TCR beta chain was observed in a study of Ad26.COV2.S vaccination and SARS-CoV-2 variants. Study-level information: Once, or twice with 56 days between doses, Ad26.COV2.S was given intramuscularly.

This clone occurred once. Antigen specificity is unknown. Generated by immunoSEQ multiplex PCR, the TCRdb table keeps only in-frame clones and is missing some. The profile shows approximately 280,000 clones, 70% to 90% of them singletons. This CDR3 has 15 amino acids. The germline V and J ends were trimmed by 3 bases and 4 bases, with 16 bases remaining between them. Germline V CDR1 and CDR2: SGHVS, FQNEAQ. Overall study findings and caveats: Assessments of TCR breadth and depth may have underestimated the total T cell responses. Vaccine recipients and placebo recipients showed similar non-spike TCR breadth.

The treatment is: roughly 19 received Ad26.COV2.S at low or high dose, single or two shots; five or six received placebo; per-sample allocation not given. Specimens were obtained on day 63 following the first vaccine or placebo injection. An Ad26 vector was used to express Wuhan-strain SARS-CoV-2 spike as the vaccine. This receptor was taken from a person between 18 and 60 years old who received the Ad26.COV2.S COVID-19 vaccine or a placebo. This chain uses TRBV7-8 with TRBJ2-7; D perhaps matches TRBD2 (6 bases). The sample was peripheral blood, taken in a trial of Ad26.COV2.S vaccine versus placebo. CDR3 DNA sequence: TGTGCCAGCAGCTTTAGACTACGCGGGGCGTACGAGCAGTACTTC. Its translation: CASSFRLRGAYEQYF.